These T cell receptor beta chains were read from a single sample in a study of technical replicates of blood from a handful of donors. Sequencing was performed with immunoSEQ multiplex PCR; in TCRdb, only in-frame clones are kept and a portion is missing. The sample lists 65,000 to 90,000 clones, around nine tenths occurring once. Material for sequencing was T cells isolated from PBMCs. The receptor source for this set is a human donor in good health. Both conserved end residues are part of each CDR3. A row's size may be missing; if present it is once, few, many or a size class.

TRBV5-1 - CASSFGGADTEAFF
TRBV4-2 - CASSLDQGSGANVLTF
TRBV6-5 - CASSYRDRAYEQYF
TRBV30 - CAWGTGSSNTEAFF
TRBV28 - CASSLGLAGGPVEQYF
TRBV4-2 - CASSQGSGTAYYEQYF
TRBV5-4 - CASSPGSDQPQHF
TRBV28 - CASSPSGSRPDTQYF
TRBV4-1 - CASSQIGAKPINEQFF
TRBV6-5 - CASSPQRSSNQPQHF
TRBV27 - CASSLRSSYNEQFF
TRBV6-1 - CASSVRDFGTDTQYF
TRBV6-5 - CASSYAPGLEIPQYF
TRBV7-2 - CASSLDPDYGYTF
TRBV5-4 - CASRLFGGPQGAFF
TRBV6-1 - CADKRGRGLGELFF
TRBV5-4 - CASSFGLTETFQETQYF
TRBV27 - CASSSGVRQPQHF
TRBV28 - CASRGELGTSGRYEQFF
TRBV19 - CASRPLGGALYNEQFF
TRBV28 - CASSLLAHYEQYF
TRBV7-2 - CASSLEGTGEEKLFF
TRBV2 - CASSGTDMNTEAFF
TRBV25-1 - CASSADRGAYNEQFF
TRBV28 - CATMETTGNLRGYTF
TRBV6-5 few CASRPGQNTEAFF
TRBV7-6 - CASSFLSAGTQYF
TRBV11-3 - CASSPDMSTDTQYF
TRBV19 - CASSLTGGVYGYTF
TRBV27 - CASSSLQFYEQYF
TRBV25-1 - CASSEWDRVNEQFF
TRBV27 - CASSSFTRFTNEKLFF
TRBV28 once CASGSTGYTETQYF
TRBV6-6 - CASSYSSDEQFF
TRBV6-6 - CASSPPGQPTDTQYF
TRBV5-6 - CASSLSGRVNEQFF